This record looks at one TCR beta chain sequence and its context. Its antigen is not yet known. Qualities for individual bases were not recorded, and no much larger clone is one base off. The data derive from a study of shared clonotypes between healthy human individuals (dated by TCRdb to 2018 to 2020). Some background on the complete study: The cohort comprised a couple of women and a few men aged 18 to 49 years. Per donor, leukapheresis produced somewhere between about 0.9 and 9.5 billion PBMCs. Blood TCR repertoires of a handful of healthy adults were deeply sequenced to estimate repertoire size and the extent of clonotype sharing between individuals. Libraries were prepared and TCR repertoires were sequenced by different laboratories using diverse techniques, in order to increase sequencing depth and limit assay-specific biases. For each donor, three plates each were used for CD4 naive and CD4 memory, two plates were used for CD8 naive, and one plate was used for CD8 memory. Broad study findings and their caveats: Incomplete sequencing was indicated by rarefaction of sorted-subset datasets, despite the large sequencing depth. Estimated clonotype richness was generally larger for naive than for memory subsets. About 5% of naive CD4, 3.5% of naive CD8, about 2.5% of memory CD4, and 0.4% of memory CD8 clonotypes were shared across four donors. Based on pairwise subsampling, the degree of clonotype sharing among donors was expected to be affected by sequencing depth. Because the study included a small number of donors, the genetic and exposure-history diversity represented was limited. Sampling was limited to blood, and TCR repertoires in tissue likely differ from TCR repertoires in blood. Compared with non-shared clonotypes, clonotypes shared by all four sorted-subset donors had higher generation probabilities.

TCR CDR3 regions were amplified from genomic DNA by multiplex PCR using the deep immunoSEQ assay. Extracted genomic DNA from each cell subset was spread evenly across all wells of several immunoSEQ 96-well plates, with each plate serving as a replicate. For sorted subsets, each replicate PCR was loaded with approximately 0.2 ug genomic DNA, equivalent to 32,000 or so T cell genomes. The purified libraries were quantified using a Qubit 3.0 fluorometer, sized with a Bioanalyzer 2100, and then quantified again using the KAPA Library Quantification kit. A separate single-read 150-cycle Illumina NextSeq 550 flow cell was used to sequence each immunoSEQ 96-well plate. The source study handled its data this way. Because the immunoSEQ output held only junctional sequences and lacked quality scores, the filtering could not match the filtering applied to full-length reads. Sequences were annotated with PyIR, a Python wrapper for IgBLAST v1.9, using IMGT germline references to assign V/J genes and CDR3. Reads were removed for weak V/J assignments (E-value above 1e-6), missing CDR3, stop codons, out-of-frame junctions, or ambiguous translated residues. V3J clonotypes were defined as sequences sharing an identical inferred V gene, J gene, and CDR3 amino acid sequence. Percentage overlap between repertoires was computed as shared unique clonotypes divided by the size of the smaller repertoire. Three approaches were used to assess repertoire richness: RTK rarefaction, the Chao1 estimator, and Recon v2.1 estimates of unobserved clonotypes. For all TCRbeta clonotypes obtained by the gDNA method from several donors, generation probabilities were computed with OLGA. This is the immuneACCESS table as TCRdb keeps it, with only in-frame sequences that have V and J called. A part of the clones is gone; compared with another copy, unresolved V genes explain less than half, and the rest is unexplained. The V and J calls and clone size are taken from that table; D and trimming were inferred from the DNA. This sample holds under 600,000 clones; roughly 95% were observed only once. Jointly, the top ten make up about 0.068% of the sample.

Donors were healthy HIV-negative adults with no recently reported acute infections or vaccinations. Every donor was a Caucasian adult living in Nashville, Tennessee, USA. CD4+ T cells were enriched by magnetic negative selection, after which naive cells were positively selected on CD45RA and the negative fraction was taken as the memory subset. Blood was obtained by leukapheresis, after which PBMCs were separated by Ficoll-Histopaque density gradient centrifugation and cryopreserved in liquid nitrogen vapor phase. Analytical flow cytometry was used to check the purity and quantity of each magnetically sorted T cell population. Genomic DNA was isolated from every sorted fraction and measured by UV absorbance on a Nanodrop 2000c. The germline V gene (reference sequence) sets CDR1 to LNHNV and CDR2 to YYDKDF. V sheds 2 bases and J sheds 2 bases, leaving 13 bases between their ends. There are 17 amino acids in the CDR3, from cysteine to phenylalanine inclusive. The entry retains the CDR3 DNA only, 51 bases that are in frame from base 1.

The source is a woman aged 25 to 39 in good health. The chain joins TRBV15 to TRBJ1-6, with no confidently assigned D gene. The source material was naive CD4+ T cells sorted from blood. Reading the label with the study, this specimen's cell subset or site is: CD45RA+ positively selected. The CDR3 protein sequence reads: CATSRKRALTYNSPLHF. DNA sequence: TGTGCCACCAGCAGAAAAAGGGCCCTCACCTATAATTCACCCCTCCACTTT.